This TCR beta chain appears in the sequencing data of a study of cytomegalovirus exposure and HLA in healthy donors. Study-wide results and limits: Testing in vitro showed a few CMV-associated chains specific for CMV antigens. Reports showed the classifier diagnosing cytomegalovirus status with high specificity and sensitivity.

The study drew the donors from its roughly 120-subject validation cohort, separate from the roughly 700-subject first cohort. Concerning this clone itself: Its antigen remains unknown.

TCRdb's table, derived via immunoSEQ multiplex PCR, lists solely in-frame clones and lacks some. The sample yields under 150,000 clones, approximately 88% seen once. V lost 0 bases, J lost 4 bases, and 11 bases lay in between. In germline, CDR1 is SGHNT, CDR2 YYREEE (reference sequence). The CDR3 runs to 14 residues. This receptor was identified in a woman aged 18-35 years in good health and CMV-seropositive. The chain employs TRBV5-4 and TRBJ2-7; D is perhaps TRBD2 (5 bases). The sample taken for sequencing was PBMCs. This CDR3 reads CASSLESGGYEQYF. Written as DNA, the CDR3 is TGTGCCAGCAGCTTGGAGAGCGGAGGATACGAGCAGTACTTC.